A single sample is the source of the 29 T cell receptor beta chains below, sequenced in a study of T cell responses to AZD1222 COVID-19 vaccine. Some clones are missing from TCRdb's copy, which holds only in-frame ones; the method was immunoSEQ multiplex PCR. Here the sample spans about 140,000 clones, roughly nine tenths being singletons. The sequencing here drew on peripheral blood, taken on day 0 of AZD1222 vaccination. The source of these receptors is an adult in good health.

V and J are TRBV2 and TRBJ1-1; a possible D gene is TRBD1 (5 bases). This CDR3 is 15 amino acids long. The V end was cut by 6 bases, the J end by 0 bases, with 14 bases between. CDR1 is SNHLY, CDR2 FYNNEI, per germline. DNA of the CDR3: TGTGCCAGCAGATCTCAGGGCAGCATGAACACTGAAGCTTTCTTT. As protein: CASRSQGSMNTEAFF. Supplemented by reference TRBV2 and TRBJ1-1, the full variable domain reads EPEVTQTPSHQVTQMGQEVILRCVPISNHLYFYWYRQILGQKVEFLVSFYNNEISEKSEIFDDQFSVERPDGSNFTLKIRSTKLEDSAMYFCASRSQGSMNTEAFFGQGTRLTVV.

The chain links TRBV3-1 (or the pseudogene TRBV3-2) to TRBJ1-3; the D is unclear. The CDR3 sequence is 14 residues long. V was cut by 0 bases and J by 0 bases, with 3 bases left in between. In germline, CDR1 is LGHDT, CDR2 YNNKEL (reference sequence). The CDR3 sequence: CASSQDSSGNTIYF. Written as DNA, the CDR3 is TGTGCCAGCAGCCAAGATAGCTCTGGAAACACCATATATTTT.

The V gene is TRBV15, the J gene TRBJ2-5; D is undetermined. CDR1 is LNHNV, CDR2 YYDKDF, per germline (reference sequence). Deletions cut 1 base from V and 2 bases from J, with 14 bases between. CDR3 length equals 16 residues. The CDR3 DNA sequence: TGTGCCACCAGCAGAGTGGGTATGACACCTCAAGAGACCCAGTACTTC. Translation gives CATSRVGMTPQETQYF.

The V gene is TRBV5-4, the J gene TRBJ2-2; D gene uncertain. This CDR3 comprises 13 residues. V was cut by 6 bases and J by 7 bases, with 13 bases left in between. The germline CDR1 and CDR2 sequences are SGHNT and YYREEE (reference sequence). This CDR3 reads CASNRVLGGELFF. DNA of the CDR3: TGTGCCAGCAACCGGGTCCTCGGCGGGGAGCTGTTTTTT.

The chain joins TRBV14 to TRBJ1-2; no definite D call. V lost 0 bases, J lost 9 bases, and 17 bases lay in between. Germline V gives CDR1 SGHDN, CDR2 FVKESK. CDR3 size: 15 residues. In nucleotides, the CDR3 is TGTGCCAGCAGCCAAGAAATCTCAAGACCTAGGAGCTACACCTTC. This sequence encodes CASSQEISRPRSYTF.

V and J are TRBV7-3 and TRBJ2-3; the match to TRBD1 covers 8 bases. The trim removed 5 bases at V and 1 base at J, leaving 11 bases unmatched. The CDR3 extends over 17 amino acids. The germline CDR1 and CDR2 sequences are SGHTA and FQGTGA. This CDR3 is CASSQTTPGGRTDTQYF. The CDR3 DNA is TGTGCCAGCAGCCAAACCACCCCAGGGGGCCGCACAGATACGCAGTATTTT.

The J gene is TRBJ2-6, the V gene TRBV7-2; D might be TRBD1 (6 bases). V was pared by 5 bases and J by 1 base, with 21 bases between. This CDR3 is 19 amino acids long. Germline lookup yields CDR1 SGHTA and CDR2 FQGNSA. The CDR3 sequence is CASSLQGVPLRSGANVLTF. In DNA, the CDR3 is TGTGCCAGCAGCCTACAGGGCGTCCCTCTCCGATCTGGGGCCAACGTCCTGACTTTC.

The gene calls are TRBV2 and TRBJ1-1, with TRBD1 matching over 8 bases. J gave up 9 bases and V 6 bases, and 6 bases lay outside the gene matches. The CDR3 loop spans 12 amino acids. Germline V gene lookup returns CDR1 SNHLY and CDR2 FYNNEI. The CDR3 DNA follows: TGTGCCAGCAGGGGACAGGCAATGAAAGCTTTCTTT. It codes for CASRGQAMKAFF.

As for this clone: An end of the junction differs from the germline gene, which may be a read error. This chain connects TRBV27 to TRBJ1-6; no reliable D call. This CDR3 is built from 16 residues. From germline, CDR1 is MNHEY and CDR2 SMNVEV (reference sequence). This chain's CDR3 is CASSLRRQRTDSPLHF. The CDR3 nucleotides are TGTGCCAGCAGTTTAAGGCGTCAGCGGACCGATTCGCCCCTCCACTTT.

The chain uses TRBV28 and TRBJ1-1, with D perhaps TRBD1 (6 bases). The germline V and J ends were trimmed by 5 bases and 4 bases, with 17 bases remaining between them. The CDR3 is 15 amino acids. Germline CDR1 and CDR2: MDHEN and SYDVKM. CDR3 coding DNA: TGTGCCAGCAGTGGGGGGTCTTTAGGGGGCACTGAAGCTTTCTTT. Its translation is CASSGGSLGGTEAFF.

This clone was picked up a small number of times. J is TRBJ1-4 and V is TRBV21-1. TRBV21-1 is assigned pseudogene status. The CDR3 sequence is 15 residues long. CDR3 sequence reads: CASSKGGTTNEKLFF. CDR3 DNA: TGTGCCAGCAGCAAAGGGGGGACAACTAATGAAAAACTGTTTTTT.

V is TRBV7-6 and J is TRBJ1-4, with 7 bases matching TRBD1. From germline, CDR1 is SGHVS and CDR2 FNYEAQ. The CDR3 is 15 amino acids. The trim removed 4 bases at V and 2 bases at J, leaving 4 bases unmatched. The DNA of the CDR3 is TGTGCCAGCAGCTCCACGGACAGGACTAATGAAAAACTGTTTTTT. It is translated as CASSSTDRTNEKLFF.

This chain connects TRBV27 to TRBJ2-3, with D perhaps being TRBD1 or TRBD2 (6 bases each). This CDR3 is built from 13 residues. Per the germline V gene, CDR1 is MNHEY and CDR2 is SMNVEV (reference sequence). The CDR3 DNA reads TGTGTCACGGGGGCCCTAGCGACTATAGAGCAGTATTTT. Its protein product is CVTGALATIEQYF.

V and J are TRBV4-2 and TRBJ1-5, with no clear D. From germline, CDR1 is LGHNA and CDR2 YNFKEQ. This CDR3 comprises 15 residues. Trimming left V 0 bases short and J 4 bases short, with 10 bases between. DNA of the CDR3: TGTGCCAGCAGCCAAGATCTACTCGGGAATCAGCCCCAGCATTTT. Encoded protein: CASSQDLLGNQPQHF.

This chain joins TRBV6-5 and TRBJ1-1; D might be TRBD1 (6 bases). Germline V gene lookup returns CDR1 MNHEY and CDR2 SVGAGI. V shed 8 bases and J shed 4 bases, with 11 bases lying between them. CDR3 length: 12 amino acids. DNA for the CDR3: TGTGCCAGCCGGCCCAGGGGCACTGAAGCTTTCTTT. It specifies CASRPRGTEAFF.

The V call is TRBV19, the J call TRBJ2-1; 8 nucleotides align to TRBD2. Germline V gives CDR1 LNHDA, CDR2 SQIVND (reference sequence). This CDR3 is 13 amino acids long. V gave up 9 bases and J gave up 10 bases; unmatched junction bases: 11. The CDR3 protein is CASAPGLVKEQFF. As DNA, the CDR3 is TGTGCCAGCGCTCCGGGACTAGTGAAAGAGCAGTTCTTC.

The gene calls are TRBV14 and TRBJ1-6; perhaps TRBD1 as D (5 bases). Germline-derived CDR1 and CDR2 are SGHDN and FVKESK. The CDR3 length is 16 residues. Trimming removed 4 bases at V and 4 bases at J, with 14 bases between. This CDR3 is CASSPGHGIYNSPLHF. CDR3 nucleotide sequence: TGTGCCAGCAGCCCCGGACACGGGATTTATAATTCACCCCTCCACTTT. The complete variable domain, with remaining parts taken from reference TRBV14 and TRBJ1-6, reads EAGVTQFPSHSVIEKGQTVTLRCDPISGHDNLYWYRRVMGKEIKFLLHFVKESKQDESGMPNNRFLAERTGGTYSTLKVQPAELEDSGVYFCASSPGHGIYNSPLHFGNGTRLTVT.

This chain links TRBV30 with TRBJ2-1; D not certain. Germline CDR1 is GTSNPN and CDR2 is SVGIG (reference sequence). The CDR3 sequence is 14 residues long. V was trimmed by 1 base and J by 0 bases, leaving 7 bases between them. CDR3 coding DNA: TGTGCCTGGAGTGAACTTAGCTCCTACAATGAGCAGTTCTTC. It specifies CAWSELSSYNEQFF.

This rearrangement joins TRBV6-1 to TRBJ1-5; unclear D gene. V shed 1 base and J shed 0 bases, with 10 bases lying between them. Germline assignment: CDR1 MNHNS and CDR2 SASEGT. CDR3 length: 16 residues. The CDR3 DNA follows: TGTGCCAGCAGTGAAGGGGATGGATATAGCAATCAGCCCCAGCATTTT. Protein sequence: CASSEGDGYSNQPQHF.

V usage is TRBV6-5 and J usage is TRBJ2-7; 8 bases line up with TRBD1. V dropped 6 bases and J dropped 0; count of bases not matched to a gene: 7. Germline CDR1 reads MNHEY; CDR2 reads SVGAGI. This CDR3 has 15 amino acids. The DNA of the CDR3 is TGTGCCAGCAGCCGACAGGGGACCAGCTCCTACGAGCAGTACTTC. Translated, it gives CASSRQGTSSYEQYF.

V is TRBV24-1 and J is TRBJ2-1; D may be TRBD2 (6 bases). CDR1 is KGHDR, CDR2 SFDVKD, per germline. The germline V and J ends were trimmed by 5 bases and 4 bases, with 14 bases remaining between them. The length of the CDR3 is 15 residues. Written as DNA, the CDR3 is TGTGCCACCAGTGCCGGAGAACTAGCTTACAATGAGCAGTTCTTC. Translation gives CATSAGELAYNEQFF.

This chain uses TRBV5-4 with TRBJ2-2; D not resolved. Trimming removed 4 bases at V and 2 bases at J, with 12 bases between. Germline V lookup: CDR1 SGHNT, CDR2 YYREEE (reference sequence). The CDR3 covers 15 residues. The CDR3 region has the DNA TGTGCCAGCAGCGCGGTAGGGCCCAACACCGGGGAGCTGTTTTTT. Its translation is CASSAVGPNTGELFF.

A single count supports this clone. This sequence joins TRBV5-6 and TRBJ1-2, with a tentative D call TRBD1 (5 bases). Germline CDR1 is SGHDT and CDR2 is YYEEEE. The CDR3 sequence is 15 residues long. Trimming took off 4 bases at V and 6 bases at J, with 19 bases between the two ends. The CDR3 region is CASSRPAASGHGYTF. The CDR3 coding sequence is TGTGCCAGCAGCCGCCCAGCCGCCTCGGGGCATGGCTACACCTTC.

The chain links TRBV27 to TRBJ2-5, with D uncertain. Trimming removed 5 bases from V and 5 bases from J, with 6 bases in between. From germline, CDR1 is MNHEY and CDR2 SMNVEV (reference sequence). The CDR3 has 11 residues. This CDR3 is CASSAHETQYF. CDR3 coding DNA: TGTGCCAGCAGTGCTCACGAGACCCAGTACTTC.

V gene TRBV5-1 combines with J gene TRBJ1-1, with 7 bases matching TRBD1. The CDR3 totals 15 residues. Germline CDR1 is SGHRS and CDR2 is YFSETQ. The junction had 5 bases not matched to a gene; V was cut back by 3 bases and J by 0 bases. The CDR3 coding sequence is TGCGCCAGCAGCTCCACAGGGGCCATGAACACTGAAGCTTTCTTT. This codes for CASSSTGAMNTEAFF. Based on the CDR3 plus reference TRBV5-1 and TRBJ1-1, the full variable domain is KAGVTQTPRYLIKTRGQQVTLSCSPISGHRSVSWYQQTPGQGLQFLFEYFSETQRNKGNFPGRFSGRQFSNSRSEMNVSTLELGDSALYLCASSSTGAMNTEAFFGQGTRLTVV.

This rearrangement joins TRBV7-9 to TRBJ1-4; 9 nucleotides align to TRBD1. The germline V gene has CDR1 SEHNR and CDR2 FQNEAQ (reference sequence). The V gene end was trimmed by 5 bases and the J gene end by 7 bases; junction bases not matched to a gene: 5. This CDR3 is built from 14 residues. The CDR3 loop reads CASSLGQGVEKLFF. The CDR3 coding sequence is TGTGCCAGCAGCCTGGGACAGGGCGTTGAAAAACTGTTTTTT.

The chain carries TRBV6-4 and TRBJ1-2; D perhaps matches TRBD1 (6 bases). Germline V gene sequence: CDR1 MRHNA, CDR2 SNTAGT. The CDR3 runs 13 residues. Trimming shortened V by 4 bases and J by 7 bases, and 13 bases separated the two germline ends. For the CDR3, the DNA is TGTGCCAGCAGTGGGGAGAGGGGGTTTGGCTACACCTTC. This gives the protein CASSGERGFGYTF.

The rearrangement uses TRBV4-1 and TRBJ2-5, with 10 positions matching TRBD2. CDR1 and CDR2 (germline): MGHRA, YSYEKL. Unmatched junction bases numbered 17, after V lost 3 bases and J lost 1 base. The CDR3 is made up of 20 amino acids. The CDR3 loop is CASSHWKLPSGSLPQETQYF. The CDR3 nucleotides read TGCGCCAGCAGCCACTGGAAGTTGCCTAGCGGGAGTCTCCCCCAAGAGACCCAGTACTTC.

The rearrangement links TRBV6-6 to TRBJ2-5; 7 positions agree with TRBD2. The CDR3 spans 14 residues. Trimming took 1 base from V and 2 from J; bases not matched to a gene: 1. From germline, CDR1 is MNHNY and CDR2 SVGAGI (reference sequence). The CDR3 sequence is CASSYWGGQETQYF. In nucleotides, the CDR3 is TGTGCCAGCAGTTACTGGGGGGGGCAAGAGACCCAGTACTTC.